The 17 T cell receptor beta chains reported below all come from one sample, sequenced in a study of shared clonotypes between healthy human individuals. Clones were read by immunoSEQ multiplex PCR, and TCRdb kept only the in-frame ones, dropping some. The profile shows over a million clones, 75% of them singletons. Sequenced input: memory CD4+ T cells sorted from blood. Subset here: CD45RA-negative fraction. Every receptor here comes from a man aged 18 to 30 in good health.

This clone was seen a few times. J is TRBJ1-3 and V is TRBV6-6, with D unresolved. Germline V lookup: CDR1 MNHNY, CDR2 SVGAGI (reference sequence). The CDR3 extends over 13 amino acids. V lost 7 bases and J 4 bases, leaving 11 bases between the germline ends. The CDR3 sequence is CASTPKGGNTIYF. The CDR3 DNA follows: TGTGCCAGCACCCCAAAAGGGGGAAACACCATATATTTT.

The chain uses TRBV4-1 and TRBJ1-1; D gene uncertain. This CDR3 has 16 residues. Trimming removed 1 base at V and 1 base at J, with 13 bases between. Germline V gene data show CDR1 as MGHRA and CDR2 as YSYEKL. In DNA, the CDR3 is TGCGCCAGCAGCCAAGCTCTACAGACAAAGAACACTGAAGCTTTCTTT. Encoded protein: CASSQALQTKNTEAFF.

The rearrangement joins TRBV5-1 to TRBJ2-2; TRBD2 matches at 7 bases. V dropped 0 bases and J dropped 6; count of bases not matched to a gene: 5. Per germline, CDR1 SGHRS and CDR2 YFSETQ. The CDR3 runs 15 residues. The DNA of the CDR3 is TGCGCCAGCAGCTTGGGACTAGCCCGCGCCGGGGAGCTGTTTTTT. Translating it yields CASSLGLARAGELFF.

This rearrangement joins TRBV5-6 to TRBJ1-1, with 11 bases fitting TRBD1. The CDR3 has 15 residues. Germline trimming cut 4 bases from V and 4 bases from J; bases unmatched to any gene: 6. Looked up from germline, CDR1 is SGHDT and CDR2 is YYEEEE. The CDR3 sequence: CASSGGDRGGTEAFF. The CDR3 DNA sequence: TGTGCCAGCAGCGGAGGGGACAGGGGGGGCACTGAAGCTTTCTTT.

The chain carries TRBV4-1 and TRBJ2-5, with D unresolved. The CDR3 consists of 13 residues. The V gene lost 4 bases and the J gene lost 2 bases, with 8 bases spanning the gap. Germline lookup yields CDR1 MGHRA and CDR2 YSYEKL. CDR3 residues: CASSLGAQETQYF. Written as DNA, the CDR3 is TGCGCCAGCAGCCTGGGCGCTCAAGAGACCCAGTACTTC.

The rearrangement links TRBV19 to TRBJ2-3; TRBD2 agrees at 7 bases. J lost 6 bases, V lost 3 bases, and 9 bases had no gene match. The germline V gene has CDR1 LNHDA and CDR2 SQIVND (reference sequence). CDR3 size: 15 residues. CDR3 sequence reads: CASSIRDSGVDTQYF. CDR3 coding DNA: TGTGCCAGTAGTATTCGAGACAGCGGGGTGGATACGCAGTATTTT.

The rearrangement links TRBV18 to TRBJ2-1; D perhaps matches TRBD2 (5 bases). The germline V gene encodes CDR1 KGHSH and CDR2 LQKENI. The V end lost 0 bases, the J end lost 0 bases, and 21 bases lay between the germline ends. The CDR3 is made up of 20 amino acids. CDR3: CASSPPAGVKTWSSYNEQFF. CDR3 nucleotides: TGTGCCAGCTCACCACCGGCCGGGGTCAAGACCTGGAGCTCCTACAATGAGCAGTTCTTC.

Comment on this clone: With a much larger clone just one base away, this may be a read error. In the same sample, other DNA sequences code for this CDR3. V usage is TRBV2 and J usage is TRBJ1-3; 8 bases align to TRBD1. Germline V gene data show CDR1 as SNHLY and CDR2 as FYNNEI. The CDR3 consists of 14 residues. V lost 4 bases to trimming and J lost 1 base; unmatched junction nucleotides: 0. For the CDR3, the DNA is TGTGCCAGCAGTGGGACAGGGTCTGGAAACACCATATATTTT. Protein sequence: CASSGTGSGNTIYF.

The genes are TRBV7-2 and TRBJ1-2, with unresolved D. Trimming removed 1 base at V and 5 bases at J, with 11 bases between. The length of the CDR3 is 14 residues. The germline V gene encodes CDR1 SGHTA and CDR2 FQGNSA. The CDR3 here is CASSLEEGPYGYTF. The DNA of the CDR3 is TGTGCCAGCAGCTTAGAGGAGGGTCCTTATGGCTACACCTTC.

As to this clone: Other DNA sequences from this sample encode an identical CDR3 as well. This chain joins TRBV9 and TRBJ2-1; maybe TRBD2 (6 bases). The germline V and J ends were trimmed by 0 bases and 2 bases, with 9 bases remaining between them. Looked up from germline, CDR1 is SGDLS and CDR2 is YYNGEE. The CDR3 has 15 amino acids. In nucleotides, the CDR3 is TGTGCCAGCAGCGTAGGGAGGGGAACCTACAATGAGCAGTTCTTC. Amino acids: CASSVGRGTYNEQFF.

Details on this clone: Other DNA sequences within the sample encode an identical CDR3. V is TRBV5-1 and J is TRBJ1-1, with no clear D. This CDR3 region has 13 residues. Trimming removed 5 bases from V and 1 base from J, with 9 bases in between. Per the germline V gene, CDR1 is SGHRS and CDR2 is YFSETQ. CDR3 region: CASSLTSNTEAFF. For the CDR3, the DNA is TGCGCCAGCAGTTTGACGTCGAACACTGAAGCTTTCTTT.

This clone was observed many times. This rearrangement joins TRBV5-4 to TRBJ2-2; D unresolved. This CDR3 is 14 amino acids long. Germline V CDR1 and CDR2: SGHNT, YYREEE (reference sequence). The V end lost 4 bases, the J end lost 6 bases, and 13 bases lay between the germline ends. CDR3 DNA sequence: TGTGCCAGCAGCGCGGACCCAGTGGCCGGGGAGCTGTTTTTT. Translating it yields CASSADPVAGELFF.

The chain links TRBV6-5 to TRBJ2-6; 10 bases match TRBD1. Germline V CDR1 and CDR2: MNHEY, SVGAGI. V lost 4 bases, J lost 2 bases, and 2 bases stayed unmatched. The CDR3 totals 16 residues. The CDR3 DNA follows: TGTGCCAGCAGTTTCGACAGGGGGCCTGGGGCCAACGTCCTGACTTTC. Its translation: CASSFDRGPGANVLTF.

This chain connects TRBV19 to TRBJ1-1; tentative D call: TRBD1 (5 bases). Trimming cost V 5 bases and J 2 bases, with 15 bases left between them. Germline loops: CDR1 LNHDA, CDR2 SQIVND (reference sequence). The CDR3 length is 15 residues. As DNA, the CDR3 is TGTGCCAGTAGTCCCAGGGCCTTTACCAACACTGAAGCTTTCTTT. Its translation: CASSPRAFTNTEAFF.

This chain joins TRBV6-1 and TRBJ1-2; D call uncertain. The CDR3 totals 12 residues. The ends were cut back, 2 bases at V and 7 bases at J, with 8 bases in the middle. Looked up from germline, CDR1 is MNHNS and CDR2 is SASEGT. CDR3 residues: CASSEWASGYTF. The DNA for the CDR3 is TGTGCCAGCAGTGAATGGGCCTCTGGCTACACCTTC.

The CDR3 is CASDRDRGDEQYF. CDR3 nucleotide sequence: TGTGCCAGCGACCGGGACAGGGGGGACGAGCAGTACTTC. This chain uses TRBV6-1 with TRBJ2-7, with 11 positions matching TRBD1. Trimming cost V 8 bases and J 5 bases; bases outside gene matches: 5. CDR1 and CDR2 (germline): MNHNS, SASEGT. This CDR3 is 13 amino acids long.

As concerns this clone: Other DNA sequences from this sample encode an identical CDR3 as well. The CDR3, as DNA: TGTGCCAGCAGTGAATCCCGGGGGAATCAGCCCCAGCATTTT. Amino acids: CASSESRGNQPQHF. This chain joins TRBV6-1 and TRBJ1-5; D possibly corresponds to TRBD1 (5 bases). From germline, CDR1 is MNHNS and CDR2 SASEGT. The CDR3 is 14 amino acids. Trimming left V 2 bases short and J 4 bases short, with 9 bases between.